The 21 T cell receptor beta chains below come from one sample, sequenced in a study of blood T cell repertoires in COVID-19. Here immunoSEQ multiplex PCR was the method, and the copy in TCRdb shows in-frame clones only, minus some. Seen here are about 190,000 clones, roughly 80% observed once, and the top ten hold about 18%. Specimen: peripheral blood. These receptors all stem from a man aged 55 to 70 with active or convalescent COVID-19.

This clone was recorded a few times. The V call is TRBV7-6, the J call TRBJ2-7, with D perhaps matching TRBD2 (5 bases). Germline V gives CDR1 SGHVS, CDR2 FNYEAQ. This CDR3 has 15 amino acids. V was pared by 1 base and J by 2 bases, with 12 bases between. This CDR3 reads CASSLEVGAPYEQYF. The CDR3, as DNA: TGTGCCAGCAGCTTAGAGGTGGGAGCCCCCTACGAGCAGTACTTC. Filled out from reference TRBV7-6 and TRBJ2-7, the complete variable domain reads GAGVSQSPRYKVTKRGQDVALRCDPISGHVSLYWYRQALGQGPEFLTYFNYEAQQDKSGLPNDRFSAERPEGSISTLTIQRTEQRDSAMYRCASSLEVGAPYEQYFGPGTRLTVT.

The chain couples TRBV12-3 or TRBV12-4 to TRBJ2-3; D uncertain. The V end lost 5 bases, the J end lost 7 bases, and 10 bases lay between the germline ends. The CDR3 covers 12 residues. The CDR3 nucleotides read TGTGCCAGCAGTAGAAGTACTAATACGCAGTATTTT. Its protein product is CASSRSTNTQYF.

CDR3 protein: CASSPWTGRSYEQYF. The CDR3 DNA sequence: TGTGCCAGCAGCCCCTGGACAGGGCGCTCCTACGAGCAGTACTTC. This rearrangement joins TRBV11-2 to TRBJ2-7, with TRBD1 matching over 8 bases. The length of the CDR3 is 15 residues. J lost 0 bases, V lost 5 bases, and 6 bases had no gene match. The germline V gene encodes CDR1 SGHAT and CDR2 FQNNGV.

V and J are TRBV9 and TRBJ1-2; TRBD1 is a possible D gene (5 bases). Germline loops: CDR1 SGDLS, CDR2 YYNGEE. The CDR3 is 18 residues long. The ends were cut back, 0 bases at V and 8 bases at J, with 26 bases in the middle. The CDR3 DNA reads as TGTGCCAGCAGCGTAGCGGCCTTCCCGGGACCCCGCGGGGAAGGCTACACCTTC. The encoded protein is CASSVAAFPGPRGEGYTF.

J is TRBJ2-3 and V is TRBV11-3; unclear D gene. V dropped 0 bases and J dropped 4 bases, with 5 bases sitting between them. Germline CDR1 SGHNT, CDR2 YENEEA. The CDR3 is made up of 13 amino acids. CDR3 amino acids: CASSLEASDTQYF. In DNA form, the CDR3 reads TGTGCCAGCAGCTTAGAGGCCTCAGATACGCAGTATTTT.

The genes are TRBV2 and TRBJ2-7, with 8 bases that match TRBD1. The CDR3 runs to 14 residues. The germline V gene has CDR1 SNHLY and CDR2 FYNNEI. The V gene end was trimmed by 6 bases and the J gene end by 2 bases; junction bases not matched to a gene: 6. Here the CDR3 DNA reads TGTGCCAGCAGGGGGGACAGGACCACCTACGAGCAGTACTTC. This translates into CASRGDRTTYEQYF.

The chain joins TRBV6-1 to TRBJ1-4; 10 bases align to TRBD1. Germline CDR1 is MNHNS and CDR2 is SASEGT. The length of the CDR3 is 15 residues. J gave up 5 bases and V 3 bases, and 3 bases lay outside the gene matches. This chain's CDR3 is CASSDPGQGNEKLFF. Written as DNA, the CDR3 is TGTGCCAGCAGTGACCCGGGACAGGGGAATGAAAAACTGTTTTTT.

V and J are TRBV7-8 and TRBJ2-7, with 8 bases that match TRBD1. There are 20 residues in the CDR3. The ends lost 5 bases at V and 0 bases at J; junction bases unmatched: 21. The V gene's germline CDR1 is SGHVS and CDR2 FQNEAQ. The CDR3 protein is CASSARDRLSGYWNSYEQYF. For the CDR3, the DNA is TGTGCCAGCAGCGCCCGGGACAGGCTGTCAGGTTACTGGAACTCCTACGAGCAGTACTTC.

This chain connects TRBV6-6 to TRBJ1-1, with D perhaps TRBD1 (5 bases). This CDR3 has 15 residues. CDR1 MNHNY and CDR2 SVGAGI come from the germline V gene (reference sequence). Trimming took off 0 bases at V and 4 bases at J, with 12 bases between the two ends. The CDR3, as DNA: TGTGCCAGCAGTTACTCGATCGGACACCTCACTGAAGCTTTCTTT. As protein: CASSYSIGHLTEAFF.

On this clone itself: Germline and junction disagree at one end, which may indicate a read error. The V gene is TRBV7-2, the J gene TRBJ2-7; D call uncertain. CDR1 and CDR2 from the germline V gene are SGHTA and FQGNSA. This CDR3 is built from 11 residues. The chain's CDR3 is CASTPSDEQYF. The DNA for the CDR3 is TGTGCCAGCACCCCCTCCGACGAGCAGTACTTC.

The chain has TRBV4-1 and TRBJ2-1, with 7 bases fitting TRBD2. Germline V lookup: CDR1 MGHRA, CDR2 YSYEKL. Losses at the gene ends were 3 bases for V and 6 bases for J; bases not matched to a gene: 8. The CDR3 is made up of 15 amino acids. CDR3 sequence: CASSQDATSFNEQFF. As DNA, the CDR3 is TGCGCCAGCAGCCAGGATGCGACTAGCTTCAATGAGCAGTTCTTC.

This rearrangement joins TRBV30 to TRBJ1-4; D is ambiguous. V was trimmed by 8 bases and J by 2 bases, leaving 12 bases between them. This CDR3 spans 13 amino acids. Germline loops: CDR1 GTSNPN, CDR2 SVGIG (reference sequence). The CDR3 DNA reads as TGTGCCCTAAAGGGAGATACTAATGAAAAACTGTTTTTT. Translated, it gives CALKGDTNEKLFF.

V and J are TRBV6-5 and TRBJ2-3; 7 nucleotides agree with TRBD2. J was trimmed by 0 bases and V by 6 bases; bases with no gene match: 6. CDR1 MNHEY and CDR2 SVGAGI come from the germline V gene. The CDR3 loop spans 15 amino acids. The CDR3, as DNA: TGTGCCAGCAGCCATACTAGCGCGAGCACAGATACGCAGTATTTT. Residues: CASSHTSASTDTQYF.

The chain links TRBV7-2 to TRBJ2-7; D ambiguous. The germline V gene encodes CDR1 SGHTA and CDR2 FQGNSA. The length of the CDR3 is 12 residues. Deletions cut 6 bases from V and 0 bases from J, with 6 bases between. The CDR3, as DNA: TGTGCCAGCAGTAAATACTCCTACGAGCAGTACTTC. This translates into CASSKYSYEQYF.

In its sample, this clone was seen many times. CDR3 protein: CASSPLPSGANVLTF. The CDR3 DNA reads as TGTGCCAGCTCACCCCTTCCCTCTGGGGCCAACGTCCTGACTTTC. The chain carries TRBV18 and TRBJ2-6; D gene uncertain. The germline V gene has CDR1 KGHSH and CDR2 LQKENI. This CDR3 region has 15 residues. V lost 3 bases to trimming and J lost 0 bases, with 6 bases between them.

The chain recombines TRBV27 with TRBJ2-3, with 10 bases fitting TRBD2. This CDR3 spans 15 amino acids. J lost 7 bases, V lost 6 bases, and 10 bases had no gene match. Germline CDR1 MNHEY, CDR2 SMNVEV (reference sequence). As DNA, the CDR3 is TGTGCCAGCAGCCGAAGCGGGAGGGCCGTGAATACGCAGTATTTT. Protein: CASSRSGRAVNTQYF.

This clone was observed a few times. The V and J genes are TRBV23-1 and TRBJ2-7, with D unclear. TRBV23-1 is labeled an ORF, and its function is uncertain. The CDR3 is 15 amino acids. V was clipped by 3 bases and J by 1 base, with 13 bases between them. CDR3 region: CASSHRPDNSYEQYF. CDR3 DNA sequence: TGCGCCAGCAGTCACCGTCCTGACAATTCCTACGAGCAGTACTTC.

The chain carries TRBV11-3 and TRBJ2-1; the match to TRBD2 covers 12 bases. J was trimmed by 2 bases and V by 5 bases; bases with no gene match: 1. Germline loops: CDR1 SGHNT, CDR2 YENEEA. The CDR3 sequence is 15 residues long. CDR3 sequence: CASSRLAGAYNEQFF. The CDR3 DNA follows: TGTGCCAGCAGCCGACTAGCGGGAGCCTACAATGAGCAGTTCTTC.

The V call is TRBV7-9, the J call TRBJ1-1; TRBD1 is a possible D gene (6 bases). The germline CDR1 and CDR2 sequences are SEHNR and FQNEAQ (reference sequence). Trimming left V 4 bases short and J 3 bases short, with 18 bases between. CDR3 length: 16 amino acids. CDR3 region: CASSSTPTGLDTEAFF. CDR3 coding DNA: TGTGCCAGCAGCTCAACGCCAACAGGGTTGGACACTGAAGCTTTCTTT.

J is TRBJ2-1 and V is TRBV7-9; D remains ambiguous. Trimming removed 5 bases from V and 0 bases from J, with 17 bases in between. Germline V gene lookup returns CDR1 SEHNR and CDR2 FQNEAQ (reference sequence). CDR3 length: 17 residues. The CDR3 nucleotides are TGTGCCAGCAGCCCAATGAGCAGACTTCCCTCCTACAATGAGCAGTTCTTC. This translates into CASSPMSRLPSYNEQFF.

V gene TRBV4-2 combines with J gene TRBJ1-2; D not resolved. Germline CDR1 LGHNA, CDR2 YNFKEQ. The V gene lost 5 bases and the J gene lost 6 bases, with 13 bases spanning the gap. The CDR3 covers 13 residues. The CDR3 loop is CASSAVARDGYTF. In nucleotides, the CDR3 is TGTGCCAGCAGCGCAGTGGCGAGGGATGGCTACACCTTC.